This TCR beta chain appears in the sequencing data of a study of T cell responses to AZD1222 COVID-19 vaccine. Looked up from germline, CDR1 is MDHEN and CDR2 is SYDVKM. This CDR3 spans 15 amino acids. V was clipped by 6 bases and J by 4 bases; unmatched bases: 9. Study results and limitations: Donors, mostly white British, included more females; clonal diversity was possibly underestimated. Spike-specific TCR breadth and depth went up after people got two AZD1222 doses. Repertoires were obtained solely post-peak T cell response.

Only in-frame clones appear in the TCRdb table, and some are missing; sequencing was by immunoSEQ multiplex PCR. The table shows some 170,000 clones, with 70% to 90% occurring only once. A note on this clone: As yet, its antigen is unknown.

This TCR derives from an adult in good health. V and J are TRBV28 and TRBJ2-3; TRBD2 matches 8 bases. This specimen consisted of peripheral blood, obtained on day 0 of AZD1222 vaccination. The CDR3 region is CASRPAGGRSDTQYF. DNA of the CDR3: TGTGCCAGCAGACCTGCGGGGGGCCGGTCAGATACGCAGTATTTT.